This entry describes one T cell receptor beta chain. In the study's own analysis: Nucleated cell number was recorded as an estimate derived from reference gene primer amplification. TCRdb's table, derived via immunoSEQ multiplex PCR, lists solely in-frame clones and lacks some. Clone size and V and J calls were adopted from that table, with D and trimming inferred from the DNA. The sample holds about 50,000 clones, approximately 91% seen once. This entry belongs to a study of blood T cell repertoires in COVID-19. Study overall: The analysed material was cDNA or gDNA that came from T cells, B-cell-depleted T cells, or PBMCs.

The CDR3 has 18 amino acids. The germline V gene has CDR1 LNHNV and CDR2 YYDKDF (reference sequence). V was pared by 0 bases and J by 5 bases, with 22 bases between. The receptor was derived from a human donor in a cohort sampled during active COVID-19. The specimen sequenced was peripheral blood. The J gene is TRBJ1-2, the V gene TRBV15; possibly TRBD1 for D (6 bases). In nucleotides, the CDR3 is TGTGCCACCAGCAGAGATCGGGGGGCCGGCAGGGATCTTTATGGCTACACCTTC. Translating it yields CATSRDRGAGRDLYGYTF.